The 29 T cell receptor beta chains below were found in one sample sequenced in a study of early stage breast cancer tumors. Only in-frame clones appear in the TCRdb table, and some are missing; sequencing was by immunoSEQ multiplex PCR. In the table there are more than 55,000 clones, more than 70% of which are singletons. The sequencing input was blood. Source of these receptors: a middle-aged person with breast cancer.

The CDR3 DNA reads as TGTGCCAGCAGCAATCTAAGGGAGCAGTTCTTC. Protein product: CASSNLREQFF. V gene TRBV7-2 combines with J gene TRBJ2-1; D remains ambiguous. The ends were cut back, 5 bases at V and 10 bases at J, with 9 bases in the middle. The CDR3 sequence is 11 residues long. The germline CDR1 and CDR2 sequences are SGHTA and FQGNSA.

This clone was counted between two and nine times. The chain links TRBV5-1 to TRBJ2-7; tentative D call: TRBD1 (6 bases). The CDR3 loop spans 14 amino acids. The V end lost 4 bases, the J end lost 0 bases, and 11 bases lay between the germline ends. Germline V CDR1 and CDR2: SGHRS, YFSETQ. CDR3 in DNA: TGCGCCAGCAGCCCGACAGGAGACTCCTACGAGCAGTACTTC. It is translated as CASSPTGDSYEQYF.

The chain couples TRBV2 to TRBJ1-5, with 8 bases that match TRBD1. V was pared by 6 bases and J by 1 base, with 2 bases of the junction left unmatched. The CDR3 extends over 14 amino acids. The V gene's germline CDR1 is SNHLY and CDR2 FYNNEI. CDR3 loop: CASRDRASNQPQHF. In DNA form, the CDR3 reads TGTGCCAGCAGGGACAGGGCGAGCAATCAGCCCCAGCATTTT.

V is TRBV9 and J is TRBJ2-7; possibly TRBD1 for D (6 bases). V was shortened by 0 bases and J by 4 bases, with 14 bases between the two germline ends. CDR1 is SGDLS, CDR2 YYNGEE, per germline. There are 15 residues in the CDR3. The chain's CDR3 is CASSVDEGVQYEQYF. The DNA of the CDR3 is TGTGCCAGCAGCGTAGATGAGGGGGTACAGTACGAGCAGTACTTC.

The chain recombines TRBV29-1 with TRBJ2-1; 8 bases agree with TRBD1. The V gene end was trimmed by 4 bases and the J gene end by 3 bases; junction bases not matched to a gene: 11. The CDR3 runs 16 residues. The germline V gene encodes CDR1 SQVTM and CDR2 ANQGSEA. CDR3 region: CSVGGTGTGNYNEQFF. The CDR3 region has the DNA TGCAGCGTTGGTGGTACCGGGACAGGTAACTACAATGAGCAGTTCTTC.

The V gene is TRBV5-1, the J gene TRBJ2-2; 9 bases line up with TRBD1. Germline CDR1 SGHRS, CDR2 YFSETQ. This CDR3 is 19 amino acids long. The junction had 13 bases not matched to a gene; V was cut back by 3 bases and J by 1 base. This CDR3 reads CASSWSRDRVALNTGELFF. CDR3 nucleotides: TGCGCCAGCAGCTGGAGCCGGGACAGGGTCGCCTTGAACACCGGGGAGCTGTTTTTT.

This sequence joins TRBV7-3 and TRBJ2-1; 10 positions agree with TRBD2. The CDR3 spans 15 residues. V shed 1 base, J shed 4 bases, and the junction held 1 base outside the gene matches. Germline V lookup: CDR1 SGHTA, CDR2 FQGTGA. CDR3 sequence: CASSLIAGGYNEQFF. The CDR3, as DNA: TGTGCCAGCAGCTTAATAGCGGGAGGATACAATGAGCAGTTCTTC.

The V gene is TRBV5-1, the J gene TRBJ2-2; 11 nucleotides agree with TRBD2. V was clipped by 0 bases and J by 9 bases; unmatched bases: 7. This CDR3 contains 16 residues. CDR1 is SGHRS and CDR2 is YFSETQ in the germline V gene. CDR3 in DNA: TGCGCCAGCAGCTTGGCCTTGACTAGCGGGAACTGGGAGCTGTTTTTT. Translation: CASSLALTSGNWELFF.

The V and J genes are TRBV7-6 and TRBJ2-7, with D perhaps matching TRBD1 (5 bases). Germline loops: CDR1 SGHVS, CDR2 FNYEAQ. Between the trimmed V and J ends, which lost 2 bases and 5 bases, there was a span of 10 bases. The CDR3 has 13 amino acids. CDR3 region: CASSLSRADEQYF. DNA of the CDR3: TGTGCCAGCAGCTTAAGCAGGGCGGACGAGCAGTACTTC.

The rearrangement links TRBV14 to TRBJ1-4; D is possibly TRBD1 (5 bases). The germline gives CDR1 SGHDN, CDR2 FVKESK. The V end lost 4 bases, the J end lost 8 bases, and 17 bases lay between the germline ends. The CDR3 sequence is 15 residues long. CDR3 in amino acids: CASSRTGPLGEKLFF. CDR3 nucleotide sequence: TGTGCCAGCAGCCGGACGGGACCCTTGGGGGAAAAACTGTTTTTT.

The V and J genes are TRBV30 and TRBJ2-3; D remains unclear. The V gene's germline CDR1 is GTSNPN and CDR2 SVGIG (reference sequence). The V end was cut by 5 bases, the J end by 5 bases, with 8 bases between. This CDR3 spans 11 amino acids. The CDR3: CAWGLRDTQYF. CDR3 nucleotide sequence: TGTGCCTGGGGCCTGAGAGATACGCAGTATTTT.

This chain connects TRBV29-1 to TRBJ1-2; D remains unclear. The germline V gene encodes CDR1 SQVTM and CDR2 ANQGSEA. This CDR3 comprises 13 residues. V shed 4 bases and J shed 3 bases, with 12 bases lying between them. The CDR3 DNA reads TGCAGCGTTGGGGGTGACGGATACTATGGCTACACCTTC. Amino acid sequence: CSVGGDGYYGYTF.

V is TRBV14 and J is TRBJ2-3; 7 nucleotides align to TRBD2. The CDR3 has 18 residues. The germline CDR1 and CDR2 sequences are SGHDN and FVKESK. After removal of 4 bases from V and 3 bases from J, the junction contained 16 bases not matched to a gene. In DNA form, the CDR3 reads TGTGCCAGCAGCCCCAAAGAAAAAGCGGGAACCAGAACAGATACGCAGTATTTT. Translating gives CASSPKEKAGTRTDTQYF.

CDR3 protein: CAWSRQGIREQFF. As DNA, the CDR3 is TGTGCCTGGAGTCGACAGGGGATTCGCGAGCAGTTCTTC. This rearrangement joins TRBV30 to TRBJ2-1, with 8 bases fitting TRBD1. The CDR3 is 13 amino acids. Trimming took 2 bases from V and 10 from J; bases not matched to a gene: 7. Germline CDR1 reads GTSNPN; CDR2 reads SVGIG (reference sequence).

This chain joins TRBV18 and TRBJ1-3; TRBD1 might be the D (6 bases). This CDR3 comprises 13 residues. V was clipped by 5 bases and J by 1 base, with 6 bases between them. Per germline, CDR1 KGHSH and CDR2 LQKENI. The CDR3 DNA is TGTGCCAGCTCAAGGGGGTCTGGAAACACCATATATTTT. The encoded protein is CASSRGSGNTIYF. Full variable domain (missing parts from reference TRBV18 and TRBJ1-3): NAGVMQNPRHLVRRRGQEARLRCSPMKGHSHVYWYRQLPEEGLKFMVYLQKENIIDESGMPKERFSAEFPKEGPSILRIQQVVRGDSAAYFCASSRGSGNTIYFGEGSWLTVV.

This clone was picked up one time. V gene TRBV28 combines with J gene TRBJ2-2; D uncertain. CDR1 MDHEN and CDR2 SYDVKM come from the germline V gene. The CDR3 is made up of 12 amino acids. The V and J ends lost 8 bases and 8 bases respectively, with 12 bases between them. CDR3 nucleotides: TGTGCCAGCGGGCGGTTGAGGGGGGAGCTGTTTTTT. It encodes CASGRLRGELFF.

The rearrangement links TRBV7-9 to TRBJ2-1; no clear D gene. This CDR3 comprises 14 residues. The germline CDR1 and CDR2 sequences are SEHNR and FQNEAQ (reference sequence). V was shortened by 1 base and J by 0 bases, with 4 bases between the two germline ends. The CDR3 reads CASSLGNSYNEQFF. For the CDR3, the DNA is TGTGCCAGCAGCTTAGGCAACTCCTACAATGAGCAGTTCTTC.

The chain combines TRBV5-6 with TRBJ2-1; D is ambiguous. CDR1 and CDR2 from the germline V gene are SGHDT and YYEEEE. The CDR3 is 15 residues long. Trimming shortened V by 3 bases and J by 0 bases, and 10 bases separated the two germline ends. In nucleotides, the CDR3 is TGTGCCAGCAGCTGGGGATTTAGCTCCTACAATGAGCAGTTCTTC. Its protein product is CASSWGFSSYNEQFF.

The DNA of the CDR3 is TGTGCCAGCAGTTTACAGGGGGCTGGTCAGCCCCAGCATTTT. This sequence encodes CASSLQGAGQPQHF. The chain is built from TRBV28 and TRBJ1-5, with TRBD1 matching over 8 bases. The CDR3 has 14 residues. Trimming cost V 2 bases and J 6 bases; bases outside gene matches: 3. Germline CDR1 and CDR2: MDHEN and SYDVKM.

The CDR3 coding sequence is TGTGCCAGCAGCGTCAGTCAGTGGGGTCTTTGGACTGAAGCTTTCTTT. Encoded protein: CASSVSQWGLWTEAFF. The chain joins TRBV9 to TRBJ1-1; no reliable D call. The CDR3 sequence is 16 residues long. Germline V gives CDR1 SGDLS, CDR2 YYNGEE. Between the trimmed V and J ends, which lost 2 bases and 5 bases, there was a span of 19 bases.

The chain has TRBV28 and TRBJ1-4; TRBD1 matches at 8 bases. Germline CDR1 is MDHEN and CDR2 is SYDVKM. The V gene end was trimmed by 6 bases and the J gene end by 7 bases; junction bases not matched to a gene: 4. The CDR3 totals 13 residues. CDR3 sequence reads: CASSTGGSEKLFF. The CDR3 region has the DNA TGTGCCAGCAGCACAGGGGGTAGTGAAAAACTGTTTTTT. Full variable domain (rest looked up from reference TRBV28 and TRBJ1-4): DVKVTQSSRYLVKRTGEKVFLECVQDMDHENMFWYRQDPGLGLRLIYFSYDVKMKEKGDIPEGYSVSREKKERFSLILESASTNQTSMYLCASSTGGSEKLFFGSGTQLSVL.

This clone was counted a single time. The chain has TRBV18 and TRBJ2-2; D might be TRBD2 (6 bases). Trimming stripped 7 bases from V and 3 bases from J, with 12 bases between. The CDR3 has 14 residues. Germline V gene sequence: CDR1 KGHSH, CDR2 LQKENI. The CDR3, as DNA: TGTGCCAGCTTTGGCGGGGCCGACACCGGGGAGCTGTTTTTT. This sequence encodes CASFGGADTGELFF.

In this sample, this clone turned up a few times. The chain combines TRBV7-6 with TRBJ1-1; D not certain. The V end was cut by 5 bases, the J end by 1 base, with 11 bases between. The germline V gene encodes CDR1 SGHVS and CDR2 FNYEAQ. The CDR3 length is 14 residues. CDR3: CASSQDGPNTEAFF. The CDR3 DNA reads TGTGCCAGCAGCCAAGACGGACCGAACACTGAAGCTTTCTTT.

As for this clone: One junction end disagrees with the germline gene, perhaps due to a read error. The CDR3, as DNA: TGTGCTAGCAGCTACGGGACAGGTAATGAAAAACTGTTTTTT. Protein: CASSYGTGNEKLFF. The rearrangement uses TRBV7-7 and TRBJ1-4, with 8 bases lining up with TRBD1. The CDR3 is 14 residues long. Germline CDR1 reads SSHAT; CDR2 reads FNYEAQ (reference sequence).

J is TRBJ1-1 and V is TRBV27; D not certain. V shed 5 bases and J shed 1 base, with 8 bases lying between them. CDR3 length: 13 residues. Looked up from germline, CDR1 is MNHEY and CDR2 is SMNVEV (reference sequence). The CDR3 sequence: CASSDHWNTEAFF. CDR3 coding DNA: TGTGCCAGCAGTGACCACTGGAACACTGAAGCTTTCTTT.

The chain is built from TRBV5-1 and TRBJ1-1; weak D call: TRBD1 (5 bases). CDR1 is SGHRS and CDR2 is YFSETQ in the germline V gene. This CDR3 spans 15 amino acids. V was trimmed by 0 bases and J by 4 bases, leaving 13 bases between them. As DNA, the CDR3 is TGCGCCAGCAGCTTGGCCAAAGACAGTGGCACTGAAGCTTTCTTT. Translation: CASSLAKDSGTEAFF.

The chain joins TRBV6-5 to TRBJ1-2; 9 nucleotides line up with TRBD1. Germline assignment: CDR1 MNHEY and CDR2 SVGAGI. CDR3 length: 13 amino acids. V was pared by 4 bases and J by 7 bases, with 4 bases of the junction left unmatched. The CDR3 bases are TGTGCCAGCAGTTGGGACAGGGTGGGTGGCTACACCTTC. It translates to CASSWDRVGGYTF.

The V call is TRBV7-2, the J call TRBJ1-1; the D gene is possibly TRBD1 (6 bases). The CDR3 contains 14 residues. Trimming left V 4 bases short and J 1 base short, with 10 bases between. Germline lookup yields CDR1 SGHTA and CDR2 FQGNSA. Here the CDR3 DNA reads TGTGCCAGCAGCTCACAGGGTGGGAACACTGAAGCTTTCTTT. It is translated as CASSSQGGNTEAFF.

The V call is TRBV5-1, the J call TRBJ2-2; TRBD1 aligns across 8 bases. The CDR3 has 15 amino acids. The germline CDR1 and CDR2 sequences are SGHRS and YFSETQ. V trimming: 4 bases; J trimming: 6 bases; junction bases outside the gene matches: 8. This CDR3 is CASSKTTGVAGELFF. Written as DNA, the CDR3 is TGCGCCAGCAGCAAAACGACAGGGGTGGCCGGGGAGCTGTTTTTT.